What follows are 4 T cell receptor beta chains derived from one specimen sequenced in a study of CD8 T cells in Susac syndrome. Reverse transcription of about 0.5 to 1 ug RNA was carried out with random hexamers. In TCRdb, the immunoSEQ multiplex PCR reads were re-called with MiXCR into one record per CDR3 protein. The data hold some 190,000 distinct CDR3 sequences, with about 95% observed a single time. The sequencing sample was made of CD4+ T cells from PBMCs. These receptors all stem from a human donor in good health.

This chain uses TRBV29-1 with TRBJ1-2; D not resolved. In germline, CDR1 is SQVTM, CDR2 ANQGSEA. The CDR3 runs 12 residues. V was pared by 3 bases and J by 3 bases, with 8 bases between. CDR3 sequence: CSVDPGDYGYTF. The CDR3 DNA reads as TGCAGCGTTGATCCGGGAGACTATGGCTACACCTTC.

The chain has TRBV3-1 and TRBJ2-1; 8 bases are shared with TRBD2. Germline V CDR1 and CDR2: LGHDT, YNNKEL (reference sequence). V lost 4 bases, J lost 6 bases, and 8 bases stayed unmatched. CDR3 length equals 15 residues. This chain's CDR3 is CASSPTGTRGNEQFF. The CDR3 DNA reads as TGTGCCAGCAGCCCCACCGGGACTAGGGGCAATGAGCAGTTCTTC.

J is TRBJ1-1 and V is TRBV19; D might be TRBD1 (5 bases). V was clipped by 5 bases and J by 0 bases, with 19 bases between them. CDR3 length equals 17 residues. The germline V gene has CDR1 LNHDA and CDR2 SQIVND (reference sequence). CDR3 bases: TGTGCCAGTAGTCCCGACAGAGACCTCATCATGAACACTGAAGCTTTCTTT. Protein sequence: CASSPDRDLIMNTEAFF.

This chain links TRBV15 with TRBJ2-2; 10 bases fit TRBD1. Germline CDR1 is LNHNV and CDR2 is YYDKDF (reference sequence). V gave up 5 bases and J gave up 2 bases; unmatched junction bases: 5. CDR3 length: 16 residues. The CDR3 sequence is CATSSRQGANTGELFF. The CDR3 bases are TGTGCCACCAGCTCCCGACAGGGGGCCAACACCGGGGAGCTGTTTTTT.